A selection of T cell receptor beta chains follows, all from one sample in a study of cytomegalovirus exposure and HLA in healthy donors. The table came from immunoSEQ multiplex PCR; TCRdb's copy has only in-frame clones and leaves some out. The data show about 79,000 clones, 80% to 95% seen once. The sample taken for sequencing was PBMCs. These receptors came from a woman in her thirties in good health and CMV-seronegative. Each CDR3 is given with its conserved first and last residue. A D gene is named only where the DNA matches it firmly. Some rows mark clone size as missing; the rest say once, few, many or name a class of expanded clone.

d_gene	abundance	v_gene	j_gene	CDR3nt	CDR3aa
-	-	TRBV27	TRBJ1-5	TGTGCCAGCAGTTTACGGGGAAATCAGCCCCAGCATTTT	CASSLRGNQPQHF
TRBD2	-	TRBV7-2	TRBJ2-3	TGTGCCAGCAGCCCTATAGCGCGGGGGGCTTCAGATACGCAGTATTTT	CASSPIARGASDTQYF
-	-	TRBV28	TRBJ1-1	TGTGCCAGCAGTTTAATCCGGAACACTGAAGCTTTCTTT	CASSLIRNTEAFF
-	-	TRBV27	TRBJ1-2	TGTGCCAGCAGCCCTCCCTACACCTTC	CASSPPYTF
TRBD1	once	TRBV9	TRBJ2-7	TGTGCCAGCAGCGTAACTGGGACAGGGGTTGAGCAGTACTTC	CASSVTGTGVEQYF
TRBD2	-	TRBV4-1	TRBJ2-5	TGCGCCAGCAGCCAGGCAGACCGGGACTACCACCAAGAGACCCAGTACTTC	CASSQADRDYHQETQYF
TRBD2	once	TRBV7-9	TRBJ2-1	TGTGCCAGCAGTCACCGGACTAGCCGGAACAATGAGCAGTTCTTC	CASSHRTSRNNEQFF
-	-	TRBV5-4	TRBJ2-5	TGTGCCAGCAGCGAGTCGCTGCTACAGGCTGGGGTGGAGACCCAGTACTTC	CASSESLLQAGVETQYF
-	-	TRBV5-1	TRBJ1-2	TGCGCCAGCAGCTTGGCCAACTATGGCCACACCTTC	CASSLANYGHTF
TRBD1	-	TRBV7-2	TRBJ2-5	TGTGCCAGCAGCTTATTTACGGGGACAGCCCAAGAGACCCAGTACTTC	CASSLFTGTAQETQYF
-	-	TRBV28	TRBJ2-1	TGTGCCAGCAGTCGAAACCGACTAGGTGTTTTGAGCTCCTACAATGAGCAGTTCTTC	CASSRNRLGVLSSYNEQFF
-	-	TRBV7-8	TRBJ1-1	TGTGCCAGCAGCTTAGCCGGGCAGGGGCGGAACACTGAAGCTTTCTTT	CASSLAGQGRNTEAFF
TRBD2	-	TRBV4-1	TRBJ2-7	TGCGCCAGCAGCCGGCCGGCTAGCGGGGACTACGAGCAGTACTTC	CASSRPASGDYEQYF
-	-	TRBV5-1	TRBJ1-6	TGCGCCAGCAGGGGGGCGATTGCGGGCGATTCACCCCTCCACTTT	CASRGAIAGDSPLHF
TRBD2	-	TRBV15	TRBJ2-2	TGTGCCACCCGCCTAGCGGGAGTTGTCACCGGGGAGCTGTTTTTT	CATRLAGVVTGELFF
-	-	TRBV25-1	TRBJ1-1	TGTGCCAGCAGTGATCGAAACAGGGAGACTGAAGCTTTCTTT	CASSDRNRETEAFF
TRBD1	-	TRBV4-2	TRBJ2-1	TGTGCCAGCAGCCGGGGGACAGGGGGCAGCTACAATGAGCAGTTCTTC	CASSRGTGGSYNEQFF
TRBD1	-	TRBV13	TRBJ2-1	TGTGCCAGCAGAAGGACAGGGACCAACAATGAGCAGTTCTTC	CASRRTGTNNEQFF
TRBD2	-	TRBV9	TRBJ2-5	TGTGCCAGCAGCGTAAATCCCTTGAGCGGGGGGGCCGGGGGAGAGACCCAGTACTTC	CASSVNPLSGGAGGETQYF
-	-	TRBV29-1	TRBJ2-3	TGCAGCGACGCTAACACAGATACGCAGTATTTT	CSDANTDTQYF
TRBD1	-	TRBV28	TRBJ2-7	TGTGCCAGCAGTTGGGATTGGGACAGGGTTTCCTACGAGCAGTACTTC	CASSWDWDRVSYEQYF
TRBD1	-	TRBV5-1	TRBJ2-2	TGCGCCAGCAGCTTGGTGACAGGGGTAACCGGGGAGCTGTTTTTT	CASSLVTGVTGELFF
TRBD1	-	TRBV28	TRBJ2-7	TGTGCCAGCAGGGGTACCGGGACAGGCTCCTACGAGCAGTACTTC	CASRGTGTGSYEQYF